This is a list of T cell receptor beta chains from one sample in a study of blood T cell repertoires in COVID-19. Libraries were prepared by immunoSEQ multiplex PCR; TCRdb keeps only in-frame clonotypes and omits some of them. The data hold about 280,000 clones, with 83% observed a single time. The specimen was peripheral blood. The receptor set was obtained from a woman aged 45-65 years who had recovered from COVID-19. Both conserved end residues are part of each CDR3. Fields, in order: clone size, D gene, V gene, J gene, CDR3 DNA, CDR3 protein. A D gene is named only where the DNA matches it firmly. Where a row states a size, it is once, few, many or the class of an expanded clone; other rows omit it.

size: NA
D: NA
V: TRBV10-3
J: TRBJ2-7
DNA: TGTGCCATCAGTGTGGCTAGTAAGTCTTACGAGCAGTACTTC
CDR3: CAISVASKSYEQYF

size: NA
D: NA
V: TRBV27
J: TRBJ1-4
DNA: TGTGCCAGCAGTTTAAGGGGAACGGCGAATGAAAAACTGTTTTTT
CDR3: CASSLRGTANEKLFF

size: few
D: TRBD1
V: TRBV27
J: TRBJ1-2
DNA: TGTGCCAGCACCCCGATCTGGGACAGGACCCAATCCTATGGCTACACCTTC
CDR3: CASTPIWDRTQSYGYTF

size: NA
D: TRBD1
V: TRBV27
J: TRBJ2-6
DNA: TGTGCCAGCAGTATAAGACAGGGCCTTCGCTCTGGGGCCAACGTCCTGACTTTC
CDR3: CASSIRQGLRSGANVLTF

size: NA
D: TRBD2
V: TRBV19
J: TRBJ2-7
DNA: TGTGCCAGTAACTTAGGACTAGCGGGAGTATCCGAGCAGTACTTC
CDR3: CASNLGLAGVSEQYF

size: NA
D: TRBD2
V: TRBV5-1
J: TRBJ2-7
DNA: TGCGCCAGCAGCTTTACGGCTAGCGGTTCCTACGAGCAGTACTTC
CDR3: CASSFTASGSYEQYF

size: NA
D: TRBD2
V: TRBV12-3/TRBV12-4
J: TRBJ2-5
DNA: TGTGCCAGCAGGACTAGCGGGAGTTCGAGGGGATACTTC
CDR3: CASRTSGSSRGYF

size: few
D: NA
V: TRBV5-1
J: TRBJ1-6
DNA: TGCGCCAGCAGCTTGGTATCCTCTAATTCACCCCTCCACTTT
CDR3: CASSLVSSNSPLHF

size: once
D: TRBD1
V: TRBV30
J: TRBJ1-2
DNA: TGTGCCTGGAAGACAGGGGCCAATAACTATGGCTACACCTTC
CDR3: CAWKTGANNYGYTF

size: NA
D: TRBD1
V: TRBV5-6
J: TRBJ2-5
DNA: TGTGCCAGCAGCTACAGGGGCCAAGAGACCCAGTACTTC
CDR3: CASSYRGQETQYF

size: NA
D: TRBD1
V: TRBV27
J: TRBJ2-5
DNA: TGTGCCAACCCGACAGGGAAAGGGCAAGAGACCCAGTACTTC
CDR3: CANPTGKGQETQYF

size: few
D: TRBD1
V: TRBV4-3
J: TRBJ1-2
DNA: TGCGCCAGCAGCCAAGGGACAGGGAACTATGGCTACACCTTC
CDR3: CASSQGTGNYGYTF

size: NA
D: NA
V: TRBV6-5
J: TRBJ1-2
DNA: TGTGCCAGCAGTACAGGGCTCGCCTATGGCTACACCTTC
CDR3: CASSTGLAYGYTF

size: NA
D: NA
V: TRBV6-5
J: TRBJ1-1
DNA: TGTGCCAGCAGTTACTCGAGGCTCACTGAAGCTTTCTTT
CDR3: CASSYSRLTEAFF

size: NA
D: NA
V: TRBV12-5
J: TRBJ2-3
DNA: TGTGCTAGTGCCCTGGGGACAACCACAGATACGCAGTATTTT
CDR3: CASALGTTTDTQYF

size: NA
D: NA
V: TRBV10-1
J: TRBJ1-1
DNA: TGCGCCAGCAGTGAGGTGGAGGGTCACATGAACACTGAAGCTTTCTTT
CDR3: CASSEVEGHMNTEAFF

size: NA
D: TRBD1
V: TRBV7-2
J: TRBJ2-2
DNA: TGTGCCAGCAACACAGGGGTGGTCGCCGGGGAGCTGTTTTTT
CDR3: CASNTGVVAGELFF

size: many
D: TRBD1
V: TRBV3-1/TRBV3-2
J: TRBJ2-7
DNA: TGTGCCAGCAGCCCCCGGGACAGGGTAGTCCACGAGCAGTACTTC
CDR3: CASSPRDRVVHEQYF

size: NA
D: NA
V: TRBV10-3
J: TRBJ2-3
DNA: TGTGCCATCAGTGAGTCGGGACTTAGCGGCTATACGCAGTATTTT
CDR3: CAISESGLSGYTQYF

size: NA
D: TRBD2
V: TRBV9
J: TRBJ2-7
DNA: TGTGCCAGCAGCCCACGACTAGCGGGAGCCGTCTACGAGCAGTACTTC
CDR3: CASSPRLAGAVYEQYF

size: NA
D: NA
V: TRBV7-2
J: TRBJ1-3
DNA: TGTGCCAGCAGCTTAGGGACAAGCTCTGGAAACACCATATATTTT
CDR3: CASSLGTSSGNTIYF

size: NA
D: NA
V: TRBV7-2
J: TRBJ2-3
DNA: TGTGCCAGCAGCTTAGCGGGAGGAGGGGAGGATACGCAGTATTTT
CDR3: CASSLAGGGEDTQYF

size: NA
D: NA
V: TRBV5-1
J: TRBJ2-7
DNA: TGCGCCAGCAGCTTCGGCCAGGGGTCCTACGAGCAGTACTTC
CDR3: CASSFGQGSYEQYF

size: NA
D: TRBD1
V: TRBV28
J: TRBJ2-7
DNA: TGTGCCAGCAGTTTACTAGGGACAGGGTCCTACGAGCAGTACTTC
CDR3: CASSLLGTGSYEQYF

size: NA
D: NA
V: TRBV4-1
J: TRBJ2-1
DNA: TGCGCCAGCAGCCAAGTCCCCTCCAGCTCCTACAATGAGCAGTTCTTC
CDR3: CASSQVPSSSYNEQFF

size: NA
D: TRBD2
V: TRBV28
J: TRBJ2-1
DNA: TGTGCCAGCAGCGTCTTGGGACTAGAAATTAACAATGAGCAGTTCTTC
CDR3: CASSVLGLEINNEQFF

size: NA
D: NA
V: TRBV21-1
J: TRBJ2-5
DNA: TGTGCCAGCAGCAAAGACCCCAGGGGCGATCAAGAGACCCAGTACTTC
CDR3: CASSKDPRGDQETQYF

size: once
D: TRBD2
V: TRBV19
J: TRBJ2-1
DNA: TGTGCCAGTAGTCACGGGACTAGCGGAAACAATGAGCAGTTCTTC
CDR3: CASSHGTSGNNEQFF

size: NA
D: TRBD2
V: TRBV5-1
J: TRBJ2-1
DNA: TGCGCCAGCAGCTTCCGGCCCACTAGCGGGGGAACCCTACGGTTCCATGAGCAGTTCTTC
CDR3: CASSFRPTSGGTLRFHEQFF

size: NA
D: NA
V: TRBV18
J: TRBJ1-1
DNA: TGTGCCAGCTCCCTCGAACAGGGCCGGAACACTGAAGCTTTCTTT
CDR3: CASSLEQGRNTEAFF

size: NA
D: NA
V: TRBV6-5
J: TRBJ2-2
DNA: TGTGCCAGCAGACGTCCGGGATATCCTAATGGGGAGCTGTTTTTT
CDR3: CASRRPGYPNGELFF

size: NA
D: TRBD2
V: TRBV29-1
J: TRBJ2-7
DNA: TGCAGCGTTGAAGGGGAGGGGATCTCCTACGAGCAGTACTTC
CDR3: CSVEGEGISYEQYF

size: NA
D: NA
V: TRBV18
J: TRBJ2-7
DNA: TGTGCCAGCTCACCAGCCGGAGGCGAGCAGTACTTC
CDR3: CASSPAGGEQYF

size: once
D: NA
V: TRBV27
J: TRBJ2-7
DNA: TGTGCCAGCAGCCCTTCCACAGGGACCCGAAGAGAGCAGTACTTC
CDR3: CASSPSTGTRREQYF

size: many
D: TRBD1
V: TRBV6-1
J: TRBJ2-7
DNA: TGTGCCAGCAGTGAAGCTACAGGGGGCGCCCAGGCCTACGAGCAGTACTTC
CDR3: CASSEATGGAQAYEQYF

size: NA
D: NA
V: TRBV30
J: TRBJ1-1
DNA: TGTGCCTGGATAAAATATTCCAGGGGATTTGAAGCTTTCTTT
CDR3: CAWIKYSRGFEAFF

size: NA
D: TRBD2
V: TRBV6-2/TRBV6-3
J: TRBJ2-3
DNA: TGTGCCAGCAGTTACCCGTACCCTAGCGGGAGTATTGATACGCAGTATTTT
CDR3: CASSYPYPSGSIDTQYF

size: NA
D: TRBD1
V: TRBV24-1
J: TRBJ2-2
DNA: TGTGCCACCAGTGATAGACAGGGCCTCACCGGGGAGCTGTTTTTT
CDR3: CATSDRQGLTGELFF

size: NA
D: TRBD1
V: TRBV28
J: TRBJ1-2
DNA: TGTGCCAGTTACACGGAGGGTGGCACAGGGGCGGTTGGAGGCTACACCTTC
CDR3: CASYTEGGTGAVGGYTF

size: few
D: NA
V: TRBV5-6
J: TRBJ2-3
DNA: TGTGCCAGCAGCCCCTTGGGGGGACAGCTACCCACAGATACGCAGTATTTT
CDR3: CASSPLGGQLPTDTQYF

size: NA
D: TRBD1
V: TRBV28
J: TRBJ1-1
DNA: TGTGCCAGCAGTCAACAGGGGGGGTCTGAAGCTTTCTTT
CDR3: CASSQQGGSEAFF

size: NA
D: TRBD1
V: TRBV5-5
J: TRBJ1-2
DNA: TGTGCCAGCAGCTTGACAGGGGAGGTTAGTTATGGCTACACCTTC
CDR3: CASSLTGEVSYGYTF